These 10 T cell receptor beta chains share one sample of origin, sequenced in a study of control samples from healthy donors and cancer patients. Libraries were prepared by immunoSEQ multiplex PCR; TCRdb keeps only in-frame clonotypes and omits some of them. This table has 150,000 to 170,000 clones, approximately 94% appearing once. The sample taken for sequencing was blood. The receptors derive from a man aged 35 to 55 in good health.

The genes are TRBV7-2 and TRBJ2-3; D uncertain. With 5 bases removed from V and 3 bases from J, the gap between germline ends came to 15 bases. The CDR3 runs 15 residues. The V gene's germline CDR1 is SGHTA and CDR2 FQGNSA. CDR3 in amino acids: CASSRRTVTTDTQYF. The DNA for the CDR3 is TGTGCCAGCAGCCGCCGGACCGTAACTACAGATACGCAGTATTTT.

The CDR3 coding sequence is TGCGCCAGCAGCAAAGGGACAGGGGGCCTTAACTCCTACAATGAGCAGTTCTTC. It codes for CASSKGTGGLNSYNEQFF. This chain uses TRBV5-1 with TRBJ2-1, with 12 bases identical to TRBD1. This CDR3 is built from 18 residues. Trimming at V came to 4 bases and at J to 0 bases, leaving 8 bases not matched to a gene. The germline gives CDR1 SGHRS, CDR2 YFSETQ.

CDR3 in amino acids: CATRASMNTEAFF. The CDR3 DNA is TGTGCCACCAGAGCTAGCATGAACACTGAAGCTTTCTTT. This chain links TRBV24-1 with TRBJ1-1; no clear D. The germline V gene has CDR1 KGHDR and CDR2 SFDVKD. V lost 7 bases, J lost 0 bases, and 8 bases lay in between. This CDR3 has 13 amino acids.

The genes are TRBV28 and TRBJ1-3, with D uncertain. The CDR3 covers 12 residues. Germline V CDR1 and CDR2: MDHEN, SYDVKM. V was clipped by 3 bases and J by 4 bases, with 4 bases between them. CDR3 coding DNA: TGTGCCAGCAGTTTCCCGGGAAACACCATATATTTT. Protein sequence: CASSFPGNTIYF.

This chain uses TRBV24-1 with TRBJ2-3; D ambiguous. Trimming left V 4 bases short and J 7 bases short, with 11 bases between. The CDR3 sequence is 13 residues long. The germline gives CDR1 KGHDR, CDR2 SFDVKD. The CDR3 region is CATSEPTPYTQYF. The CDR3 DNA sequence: TGTGCCACCAGTGAGCCGACACCGTATACGCAGTATTTT.

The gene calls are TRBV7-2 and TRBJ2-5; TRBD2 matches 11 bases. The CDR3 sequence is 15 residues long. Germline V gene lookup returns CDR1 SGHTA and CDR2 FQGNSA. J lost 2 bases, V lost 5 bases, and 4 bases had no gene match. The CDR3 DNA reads TGTGCCAGCAGCGGACGGACTAGCGGGCAAGAGACCCAGTACTTC. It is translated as CASSGRTSGQETQYF.

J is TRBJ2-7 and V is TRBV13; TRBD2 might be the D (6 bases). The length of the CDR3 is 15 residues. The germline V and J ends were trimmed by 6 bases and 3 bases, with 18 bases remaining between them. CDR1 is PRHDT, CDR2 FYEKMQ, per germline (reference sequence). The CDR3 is CASRLRGTPNYEQYF. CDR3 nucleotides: TGTGCCAGCAGACTTCGCGGGACTCCGAACTACGAGCAGTACTTC.

The CDR3 bases are TGTGCCAGCAGCTTAGTAGGCTCCACAGATACGCAGTATTTT. Its protein is CASSLVGSTDTQYF. V is TRBV7-2 and J is TRBJ2-3; D call uncertain. The V end lost 1 base, the J end lost 2 bases, and 7 bases lay between the germline ends. Germline V gives CDR1 SGHTA, CDR2 FQGNSA. The CDR3 runs 14 residues.

CDR3 DNA: TGTGCCAGCAGCCAAGGAGGTAGAGACGAGCAGTACTTC. Translating gives CASSQGGRDEQYF. The chain couples TRBV4-2 to TRBJ2-7; D ambiguous. The CDR3 covers 13 residues. The V and J ends lost 1 base and 5 bases respectively, with 9 bases between them. The germline gives CDR1 LGHNA, CDR2 YNFKEQ.

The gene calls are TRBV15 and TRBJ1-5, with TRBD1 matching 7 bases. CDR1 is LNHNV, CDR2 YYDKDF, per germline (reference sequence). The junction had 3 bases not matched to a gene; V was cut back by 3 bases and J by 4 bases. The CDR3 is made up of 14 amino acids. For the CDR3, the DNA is TGTGCCACCAGCAGGGGACAGTCGAATCAGCCCCAGCATTTT. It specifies CATSRGQSNQPQHF.